What follows are 2 T cell receptor beta chains derived from one specimen sequenced in a study of human thymus T cells. Resections were taken during corrective heart surgery, and the thymus tissue came from these. TCRdb keeps only in-frame clones here, not all; method: immunoSEQ multiplex PCR. The table has about 120,000 clones, about 94% seen once. Input material: thymus tissue. Source of these receptors: a boy under two years old with a congenital heart defect but otherwise immunologically healthy.

J is TRBJ1-1 and V is TRBV11-2; D unresolved. V shed 5 bases and J shed 7 bases, with 14 bases lying between them. This CDR3 is built from 13 residues. CDR1 SGHAT and CDR2 FQNNGV come from the germline V gene. CDR3 residues: CASSLNRSLEAFF. CDR3 nucleotides: TGTGCCAGCAGCCTCAACAGATCCCTTGAAGCTTTCTTT.

This clone has just one count. This chain links TRBV7-8 with TRBJ2-7; TRBD2 matches 10 bases. The germline CDR1 and CDR2 sequences are SGHVS and FQNEAQ. The CDR3 totals 22 residues. With V trimmed by 1 base and J by 3 bases, 24 bases remained unmatched. As DNA, the CDR3 is TGTGCCAGCAGCTTAGTAGTTCTTCGGGGTCTAGCGGGGGTTTCAGCACGCTACGAGCAGTACTTC. Residues: CASSLVVLRGLAGVSARYEQYF.